These 17 T cell receptor beta chains originate from one sample sequenced in a study of shared clonotypes between healthy human individuals. Clones were sequenced by immunoSEQ multiplex PCR, and TCRdb holds only the in-frame ones, with some missing. The data contain roughly 2 million clones, less than 95% of them singletons. Naive-designated CD8 cells lacked CD45RO, were positively enriched for CCR7, and omitted terminally differentiated effector memory CD45RA+ cells. Material: naive CD8+ T cells sorted from blood. Receptor source: a man between 18 and 35 years old in good health.

This chain uses TRBV5-4 with TRBJ2-2; D uncertain. There are 11 residues in the CDR3. CDR1 SGHNT and CDR2 YYREEE come from the germline V gene (reference sequence). Trimming stripped 9 bases from V and 5 bases from J, with 8 bases between. CDR3 bases: TGTGCCACGGAGCAGACCGGGGAGCTGTTTTTT. It codes for CATEQTGELFF. Variable domain in full (rest from reference TRBV5-4 and TRBJ2-2): ETGVTQSPTHLIKTRGQQVTLRCSSQSGHNTVSWYQQALGQGPQFIFQYYREEENGRGNFPPRFSGLQFPNYSSELNVNALELDDSALYLCATEQTGELFFGEGSRLTVL.

The chain couples TRBV11-2 to TRBJ2-3; perhaps TRBD2 as D (5 bases). Germline CDR1 reads SGHAT; CDR2 reads FQNNGV. The CDR3 runs to 13 residues. Trimming pared 6 bases from V and 4 bases from J, leaving 11 bases between. CDR3 in amino acids: CASRAVGSDTQYF. The DNA for the CDR3 is TGTGCCAGCAGAGCGGTCGGGTCAGATACGCAGTATTTT.

The J gene is TRBJ1-4, the V gene TRBV4-3; D not certain. CDR1 and CDR2 (germline): LGHNA, YSLEER. V was pared by 1 base and J by 5 bases, with 8 bases between. This CDR3 has 14 amino acids. CDR3 region: CASSQGQPNEKLFF. The CDR3 DNA reads as TGCGCCAGCAGCCAAGGACAACCGAATGAAAAACTGTTTTTT.

The chain couples TRBV11-2 to TRBJ2-2; D is perhaps TRBD1 or TRBD2 (5 bases each). In germline, CDR1 is SGHAT, CDR2 FQNNGV. Trimming pared 11 bases from V and 3 bases from J, leaving 19 bases between. The CDR3 extends over 15 amino acids. The CDR3 reads CAGTRAGLDTGELFF. For the CDR3, the DNA is TGTGCCGGAACGAGGGCAGGGTTGGACACCGGGGAGCTGTTTTTT.

This chain joins TRBV7-6 and TRBJ2-3; TRBD2 aligns across 12 bases. This CDR3 contains 16 residues. Germline trimming cut 5 bases from V and 2 bases from J; bases unmatched to any gene: 5. Germline loops: CDR1 SGHVS, CDR2 FNYEAQ. The chain's CDR3 is CASSITSGGPTDTQYF. The CDR3 DNA sequence: TGTGCCAGCAGCATTACTAGCGGGGGGCCCACAGATACGCAGTATTTT.

This rearrangement joins TRBV7-9 to TRBJ2-1; D is possibly TRBD2 (6 bases). This CDR3 region has 15 residues. Trimming cost V 6 bases and J 6 bases, with 18 bases left between them. In germline, CDR1 is SEHNR, CDR2 FQNEAQ (reference sequence). The CDR3, as DNA: TGTGCCAGCAGTTCCGGGACTTCCCTCCTCAATGAGCAGTTCTTC. Amino acids: CASSSGTSLLNEQFF.

The chain has TRBV11-2 and TRBJ2-1; 9 nucleotides agree with TRBD2. The V gene's germline CDR1 is SGHAT and CDR2 FQNNGV. This CDR3 spans 16 amino acids. V shed 4 bases, J shed 7 bases, and the junction held 11 bases outside the gene matches. Here the CDR3 DNA reads TGTGCCAGCAGCTCCCCATTTCTAGCGGGAAGGAATGAGCAGTTCTTC. Its protein product is CASSSPFLAGRNEQFF.

This chain links TRBV9 with TRBJ2-2; TRBD2 matches at 8 bases. Looked up from germline, CDR1 is SGDLS and CDR2 is YYNGEE. This CDR3 is built from 13 residues. The V gene end was trimmed by 6 bases and the J gene end by 3 bases; junction bases not matched to a gene: 1. CDR3 sequence reads: CASTSGYTGELFF. CDR3 sequence (DNA): TGTGCCAGCACTAGCGGGTACACCGGGGAGCTGTTTTTT.

V gene TRBV10-1 combines with J gene TRBJ1-6; TRBD1 is a possible D gene (6 bases). The V and J ends lost 6 bases and 10 bases respectively, with 19 bases between them. The germline gives CDR1 WNHNN, CDR2 SYGVQD (reference sequence). This CDR3 contains 15 residues. DNA of the CDR3: TGCGCCAGCAGAAACAGGGAAGGGATGGTATCACCCCTCCACTTT. It yields the protein CASRNREGMVSPLHF.

The rearrangement links TRBV29-1 to TRBJ2-5; D is tentatively TRBD1 or TRBD2 (5 bases each). The V gene's germline CDR1 is SQVTM and CDR2 ANQGSEA. The CDR3 runs 15 residues. V gave up 1 base and J gave up 0 bases, with 12 bases separating them. CDR3 DNA: TGCAGCGTTGAAGCTCCCTGGGGGTACCAAGAGACCCAGTACTTC. It specifies CSVEAPWGYQETQYF.

The J gene is TRBJ1-5, the V gene TRBV9; 8 nucleotides line up with TRBD1. Germline V gene data show CDR1 as SGDLS and CDR2 as YYNGEE. The CDR3 extends over 13 amino acids. J lost 5 bases, V lost 5 bases, and 3 bases had no gene match. CDR3 in amino acids: CASSSGGYQPQHF. CDR3 bases: TGTGCCAGCAGTTCAGGGGGCTATCAGCCCCAGCATTTT.

This rearrangement joins TRBV27 to TRBJ2-3; D unresolved. Germline loops: CDR1 MNHEY, CDR2 SMNVEV (reference sequence). Deletions cut 4 bases from V and 7 bases from J, with 6 bases between. CDR3 length: 11 amino acids. The CDR3 DNA reads TGTGCCAGCAGTTCCGGATATACGCAGTATTTT. Translated: CASSSGYTQYF.

The V and J genes are TRBV29-1 and TRBJ2-3, with D perhaps TRBD2 (6 bases). Germline CDR1 is SQVTM and CDR2 is ANQGSEA. The CDR3 spans 18 residues. V lost 3 bases to trimming and J lost 0 bases, with 22 bases between them. CDR3 protein: CSVDGTGTSLHSTDTQYF. The CDR3 DNA follows: TGCAGCGTTGACGGCACCGGGACTTCCCTCCATAGCACAGATACGCAGTATTTT.

The chain has TRBV4-1 and TRBJ1-2, with D unclear. Germline V gene lookup returns CDR1 MGHRA and CDR2 YSYEKL. V gave up 5 bases and J gave up 7 bases, with 17 bases separating them. There are 14 residues in the CDR3. Here the CDR3 DNA reads TGCGCCAGCAGCGACCCACTGGGTTCGAGTGGCTACACCTTC. Its protein is CASSDPLGSSGYTF.

This sequence joins TRBV28 and TRBJ1-2; the D gene is possibly TRBD1 (5 bases). Trimming removed 5 bases at V and 4 bases at J, with 17 bases between. The germline V gene encodes CDR1 MDHEN and CDR2 SYDVKM. The CDR3 runs 15 residues. CDR3 sequence: CASSPGLWGGYGYTF. CDR3 DNA sequence: TGTGCCAGCAGTCCGGGGTTATGGGGGGGCTATGGCTACACCTTC.

This chain uses TRBV2 with TRBJ1-1; D may be TRBD1 (5 bases). From germline, CDR1 is SNHLY and CDR2 FYNNEI. V lost 0 bases and J 0 bases, leaving 11 bases between the germline ends. There are 16 residues in the CDR3. CDR3 nucleotide sequence: TGTGCCAGCAGTGAAGCGTCAGAGGGGATGAACACTGAAGCTTTCTTT. Amino acids: CASSEASEGMNTEAFF.

With regard to this clone: The sample has other DNA sequences that encode this CDR3 too. The rearrangement links TRBV30 to TRBJ2-7; unclear D gene. The CDR3 sequence is 13 residues long. Trimming removed 0 bases from V and 0 bases from J, with 6 bases in between. Germline values: CDR1 GTSNPN, CDR2 SVGIG (reference sequence). In DNA form, the CDR3 reads TGTGCCTGGAGTGTAGCCAGCTCCTACGAGCAGTACTTC. It translates to CAWSVASSYEQYF.